These T cell receptor beta chains were read from a single sample in a study of cytomegalovirus exposure and HLA in healthy donors. Assay used: immunoSEQ multiplex PCR; TCRdb lists only in-frame clones, some missing. The sample lists some 170,000 clones, 81% occurring once. Sequencing used PBMCs. The receptor source for this set is a woman between 18 and 29 years old in good health and CMV-seropositive. CDR3s include the opening cysteine and the closing phenylalanine or tryptophan. Fields, in order: D gene, V gene, J gene, clone size, CDR3 DNA, CDR3 protein. The D gene is left open where the match is weak. The listing skips clone size in some rows; elsewhere it reads once, few, many or a size class.

TRBD1	TRBV6-1	TRBJ2-3	NA	TGTGCCGCCGAGGGGGCAGGGTTTGATACGCAGTATTTT	CAAEGAGFDTQYF
NA	TRBV6-5	TRBJ1-1	few	TGTGCCAGCAGTTCGATTAGAGAACTGGCAGGCGAAGCTTTCTTT	CASSSIRELAGEAFF
NA	TRBV7-8	TRBJ1-2	NA	TGTGCCAGCAGCCTAGATGACAGGTTGTTCTATGGCTACACCTTC	CASSLDDRLFYGYTF
TRBD1	TRBV7-2	TRBJ2-5	NA	TGTGCCAGCAGTCGAGACAGGGTAGAGACCCAGTACTTC	CASSRDRVETQYF
NA	TRBV5-1	TRBJ1-2	NA	TGCGCCAGCAGCTTGGCACAGGGAGAGGGCTACACCTTC	CASSLAQGEGYTF
TRBD1	TRBV27	TRBJ1-5	NA	TGTGCCAGCAGTTTGGGCAGCCACATCCAGGGGGAAAATCAGCCCCAGCATTTT	CASSLGSHIQGENQPQHF
NA	TRBV6-5	TRBJ1-1	NA	TGTGCCAGCAGCCAGGCCCTCGGCGCTGAAGCTTTCTTT	CASSQALGAEAFF
NA	TRBV5-6	TRBJ2-5	NA	TGTGCCAGCAGCTTGAGGGAGGCCCAGTACTTC	CASSLREAQYF
TRBD1	TRBV11-2	TRBJ1-4	NA	TGTGCCAGCAGCCCACTACAGGGGGCGCGGGAAAAACTGTTTTTT	CASSPLQGAREKLFF
TRBD1	TRBV2	TRBJ1-3	NA	TGTGCCAGCAGTGAAGACAGGGGGTTGATCACCATATATTTT	CASSEDRGLITIYF
NA	TRBV14	TRBJ2-3	NA	TGTGCCAGCGGCCAAGAGGGGGGACGTACGCAGTATTTT	CASGQEGGRTQYF
TRBD2	TRBV5-1	TRBJ2-7	NA	TGCGCCAGCAGCTTCGGGGCGGGAGGCGGTTACGAGCAGTACTTC	CASSFGAGGGYEQYF
NA	TRBV5-1	TRBJ2-3	NA	TGCGCCAGCAGCTTAGGGCGGGGGCTCCGCACAGATACGCAGTATTTT	CASSLGRGLRTDTQYF
NA	TRBV25-1	TRBJ1-2	NA	TGTGCCAGCAGTGAGACAGTTATTAACTATGGCTACACCTTC	CASSETVINYGYTF
NA	TRBV27	TRBJ2-5	NA	TGTGCCAGCAGTTCCGCGGTCACGGAGACCCAGTACTTC	CASSSAVTETQYF
NA	TRBV30	TRBJ1-1	NA	TGTGCCTGGAGTGTAGTAACGGGGGGCTGGACTGAAGCTTTCTTT	CAWSVVTGGWTEAFF
TRBD1	TRBV11-2	TRBJ2-7	NA	TGTGCCAGCAGCTCCCTGACAGGGAAGGCAGCGGTGAACGAGCAGTACTTC	CASSSLTGKAAVNEQYF
TRBD1	TRBV4-2	TRBJ1-1	NA	TGTGCCAGCAGCCAAGAGGGTTGGGGACAGGGGGAAGACACTGAAGCTTTCTTT	CASSQEGWGQGEDTEAFF
NA	TRBV5-6	TRBJ2-5	NA	TGTGCCAGCAGCCGCAGGGGCGTTTACGGGCAGTACTTC	CASSRRGVYGQYF
TRBD1	TRBV7-2	TRBJ2-7	NA	TGTGCCAGCAGCCTGCGGACAGGCGTCTACGAGCAGTACTTC	CASSLRTGVYEQYF
TRBD1	TRBV11-2	TRBJ2-7	NA	TGTGCCAGCAGCGCCCGTACAGGGGAATGGTCCTACGAGCAGTACTTC	CASSARTGEWSYEQYF
TRBD1	TRBV6-1	TRBJ2-7	few	TGTGCCAGCAGTGAAAGTCCCCAGGGGGCCTACGAGCAGTACTTC	CASSESPQGAYEQYF
NA	TRBV11-1	TRBJ2-7	NA	TGTGCCAGCAGCCCCCGGGACACTGGCCCCTACGAGCAGTACTTC	CASSPRDTGPYEQYF
TRBD1	TRBV7-2	TRBJ2-7	NA	TGTGCCAGCAGCATTTATTCCGGGACAGCGTTCTACGAGCAGTACTTC	CASSIYSGTAFYEQYF
NA	TRBV7-7	TRBJ2-2	NA	TGTGCCAGCAGCGGGGGGGCCACCGGGGAGCTGTTTTTT	CASSGGATGELFF
NA	TRBV18	TRBJ1-5	NA	TGTGCCAGCTCACCATCAGGGTCAGGCTATAGCAATCAGCCCCAGCATTTT	CASSPSGSGYSNQPQHF
TRBD1	TRBV7-9	TRBJ1-1	few	TGTGCCAGCAGCCCACGACAGGGGCGTCTTGAAGCTTTCTTT	CASSPRQGRLEAFF
NA	TRBV7-2	TRBJ2-3	NA	TGTGCCAGCAGCTTCGGCGGGGAGGCTTCAGATACGCAGTATTTT	CASSFGGEASDTQYF
NA	TRBV29-1	TRBJ1-2	NA	TGCAGCGTTGAAGACCAGGGGAACTATGGCTACACCTTC	CSVEDQGNYGYTF
TRBD1	TRBV10-3	TRBJ2-7	NA	TGTGCCATCAGTGAGGGGGTGACAGGGCCCTACGAGCAGTACTTC	CAISEGVTGPYEQYF
NA	TRBV30	TRBJ1-3	NA	TGTGCCTGGAGTGTACGGGCGGGGACCCTCTCTGGAAACACCATATATTTT	CAWSVRAGTLSGNTIYF
NA	TRBV11-2	TRBJ2-5	NA	TGTGCCAGCAGCTCCACGTACCCAGGGACCCAGTACTTC	CASSSTYPGTQYF
NA	TRBV29-1	TRBJ2-7	NA	TGCAGCGTTGAATTATTGGACAGCGCCTACGAGCAGTACTTC	CSVELLDSAYEQYF
TRBD1	TRBV6-6	TRBJ1-2	NA	TGTGCCAGCAGTAAGGGACAGGGTGTAGGAACCTATGGCTACACCTTC	CASSKGQGVGTYGYTF
NA	TRBV4-3	TRBJ1-3	few	TGCGCCAGCAGCCATACCACAGGGAGCTCTGGAAACACCATATATTTT	CASSHTTGSSGNTIYF
TRBD1	TRBV4-2	TRBJ2-7	NA	TGTGCCAGCAGCCAACCAGGGGGCGCATCAACCTACGAGCAGTACTTC	CASSQPGGASTYEQYF
NA	TRBV5-1	TRBJ2-7	few	TGCGCCAGCAGCTTGTCAGGGGTCTACGAGCAGTACTTC	CASSLSGVYEQYF
NA	TRBV7-6	TRBJ1-1	NA	TGTGCCAGCAGCTGGGGGGAGCGAACAGAAGCTTTCTTT	CASSWGERTEAFF
NA	TRBV27	TRBJ2-3	NA	TGTGCCAGCAGTCCACTAGGCGAGGGCACAGATACGCAGTATTTT	CASSPLGEGTDTQYF
TRBD2	TRBV28	TRBJ2-3	NA	TGTGCCAGCAGGAGACTAGCGGGGGGGACAGATACGCAGTATTTT	CASRRLAGGTDTQYF
TRBD1	TRBV5-1	TRBJ2-3	NA	TGCGCCAGCAGCTCGCCGACAGGGATCACAGATACGCAGTATTTT	CASSSPTGITDTQYF
TRBD2	TRBV19	TRBJ2-5	NA	TGTGCCAGTAGTAGGGGAGGGGAAGAGACCCAGTACTTC	CASSRGGEETQYF
NA	TRBV4-2	TRBJ2-7	NA	TGTGCCAGCAGCGTAGAGGAGGGGGGGGGATCGTACGAGCAGTACTTC	CASSVEEGGGSYEQYF
NA	TRBV4-3	TRBJ1-2	NA	TGCGCCAGCAGCCAAGATAGTACGGGTAGCATTGGAAGTGGCTACACCTTC	CASSQDSTGSIGSGYTF
TRBD2	TRBV5-1	TRBJ2-5	NA	TGCGCCAGCAGCATTGGACTAGCGGGGGGGCCCGAGCAAGAGACCCAGTACTTC	CASSIGLAGGPEQETQYF
NA	TRBV29-1	TRBJ2-1	NA	TGCAGCGTTGTTCGGGGGGCGGATGAGCAGTTCTTC	CSVVRGADEQFF
TRBD1	TRBV15	TRBJ2-7	NA	TGTGCCACCAGCAGAGAGGGGCTCGACAGGGACGAGCAGTACTTC	CATSREGLDRDEQYF
TRBD1	TRBV4-1	TRBJ1-3	NA	TGCGCCAGCAGCCAAGATGGAGCCGGGACAGTAAGAAACACCATATATTTT	CASSQDGAGTVRNTIYF
NA	TRBV5-1	TRBJ1-5	few	TGCGCCAGCAGCTTGAGCGGGTTTGATCAGCCCCAGCATTTT	CASSLSGFDQPQHF
NA	TRBV6-5	TRBJ2-3	NA	TGTGCCAGCAGTTACGCGGGGCGGTTTATCACAGATACGCAGTATTTT	CASSYAGRFITDTQYF
TRBD2	TRBV7-8	TRBJ2-5	once	TGTGCCAGCAGCGCGCGGCTAGCGGGGGACCAAGAGACCCAGTACTTC	CASSARLAGDQETQYF
NA	TRBV11-3	TRBJ2-2	NA	TGTGCCAGCAGCTTAGCCGGTAACCCCTCCGGGGAGCTGTTTTTT	CASSLAGNPSGELFF
NA	TRBV7-2	TRBJ2-7	NA	TGTGCCAGCAGCTCCCGGGCCCCGGGATCCTTATACGAGCAGTACTTC	CASSSRAPGSLYEQYF